This T cell receptor beta chain was documented in a study of T cell changes during pregnancy in multiple sclerosis. The CDR3 is 14 residues long. The trim removed 4 bases at V and 2 bases at J, leaving 3 bases unmatched. Germline V gene lookup returns CDR1 SGHNT and CDR2 YYREEE (reference sequence). Measured with immunoSEQ multiplex PCR; TCRdb has only the in-frame clones, and not every one. The sample has fewer than 95,000 clones; 94% are singletons. The TCR comes from a female donor with multiple sclerosis, enrolled in a pregnancy study. The chain combines TRBV5-4 with TRBJ1-2; 9 bases fit TRBD1. Sequenced here: peripheral blood, sampled in the third trimester of pregnancy. For the CDR3, the DNA is TGTGCCAGCAGCGGGGGACAGGGAAACTATGGCTACACCTTC. Translating it yields CASSGGQGNYGYTF.